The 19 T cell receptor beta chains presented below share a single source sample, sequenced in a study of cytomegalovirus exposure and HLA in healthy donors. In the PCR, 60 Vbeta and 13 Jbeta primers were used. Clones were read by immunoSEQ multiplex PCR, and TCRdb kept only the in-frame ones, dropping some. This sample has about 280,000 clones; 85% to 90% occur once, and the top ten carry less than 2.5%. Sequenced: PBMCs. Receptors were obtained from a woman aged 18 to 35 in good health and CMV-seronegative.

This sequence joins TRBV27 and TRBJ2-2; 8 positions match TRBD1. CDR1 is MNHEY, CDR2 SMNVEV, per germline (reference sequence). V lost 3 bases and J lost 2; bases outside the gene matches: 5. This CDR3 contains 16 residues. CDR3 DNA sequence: TGTGCCAGCAGTTTTTGGACAGGGACAAACACCGGGGAGCTGTTTTTT. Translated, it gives CASSFWTGTNTGELFF.

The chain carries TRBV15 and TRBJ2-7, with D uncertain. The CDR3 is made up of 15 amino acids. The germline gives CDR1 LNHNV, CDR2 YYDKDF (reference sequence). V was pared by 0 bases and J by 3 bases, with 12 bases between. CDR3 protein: CATSRDGLGHYEQYF. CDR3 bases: TGTGCCACCAGCAGAGATGGTCTGGGCCACTACGAGCAGTACTTC.

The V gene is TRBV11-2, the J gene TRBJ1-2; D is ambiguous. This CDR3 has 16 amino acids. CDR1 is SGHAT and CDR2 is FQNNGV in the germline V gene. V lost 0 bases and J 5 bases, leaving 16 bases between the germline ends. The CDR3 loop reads CASSLESVGGLYGYTF. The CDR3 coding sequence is TGTGCCAGCAGCTTAGAAAGTGTAGGCGGACTTTATGGCTACACCTTC.

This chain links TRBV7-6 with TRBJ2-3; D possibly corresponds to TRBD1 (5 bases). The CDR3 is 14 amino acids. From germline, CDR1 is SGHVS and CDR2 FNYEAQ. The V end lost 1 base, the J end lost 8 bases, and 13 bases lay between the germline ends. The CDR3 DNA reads TGTGCCAGCAGCTTAGGTGGGGCGGAAGGTACGCAGTATTTT. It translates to CASSLGGAEGTQYF.

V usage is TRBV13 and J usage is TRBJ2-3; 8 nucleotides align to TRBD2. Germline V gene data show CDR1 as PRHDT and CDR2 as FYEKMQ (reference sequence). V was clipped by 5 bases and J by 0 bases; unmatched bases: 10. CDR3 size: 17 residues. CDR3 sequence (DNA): TGTGCCAGCAGCCCGTTGCGGGAGCGGGGGAGCACAGATACGCAGTATTTT. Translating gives CASSPLRERGSTDTQYF.

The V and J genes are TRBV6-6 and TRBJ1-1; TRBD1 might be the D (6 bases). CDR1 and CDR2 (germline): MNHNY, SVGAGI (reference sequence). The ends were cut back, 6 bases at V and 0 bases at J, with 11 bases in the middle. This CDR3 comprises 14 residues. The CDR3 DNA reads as TGTGCCAGCAGCACAACAGGGCTGAACACTGAAGCTTTCTTT. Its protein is CASSTTGLNTEAFF.

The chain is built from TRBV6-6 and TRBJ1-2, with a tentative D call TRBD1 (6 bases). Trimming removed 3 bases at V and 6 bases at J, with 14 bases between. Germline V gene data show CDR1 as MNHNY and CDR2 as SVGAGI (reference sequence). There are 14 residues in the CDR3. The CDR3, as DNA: TGTGCCAGCAGTTATTACAGGGTAGGCGATGGCTACACCTTC. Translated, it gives CASSYYRVGDGYTF.

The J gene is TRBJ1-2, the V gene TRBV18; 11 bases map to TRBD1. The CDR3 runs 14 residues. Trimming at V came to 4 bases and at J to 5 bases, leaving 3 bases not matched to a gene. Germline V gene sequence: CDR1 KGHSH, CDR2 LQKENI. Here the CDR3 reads CASSLGQGEYGYTF. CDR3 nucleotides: TGTGCCAGCTCACTGGGACAGGGGGAGTATGGCTACACCTTC.

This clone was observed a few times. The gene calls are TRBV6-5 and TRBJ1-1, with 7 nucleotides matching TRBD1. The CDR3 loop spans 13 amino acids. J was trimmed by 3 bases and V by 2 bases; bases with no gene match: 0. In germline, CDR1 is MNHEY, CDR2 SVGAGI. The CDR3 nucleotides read TGTGCCAGCAGTTACGGACAGGACACTGAAGCTTTCTTT. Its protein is CASSYGQDTEAFF.

In nucleotides, the CDR3 is TGCAGCGTTGTCCCCCTGCAGGGTATGAACACCGGGGAGCTGTTTTTT. Amino acid sequence: CSVVPLQGMNTGELFF. The J gene is TRBJ2-2, the V gene TRBV29-1, with D maybe TRBD1 (5 bases). CDR1 is SQVTM and CDR2 is ANQGSEA in the germline V gene. V was clipped by 4 bases and J by 1 base, with 16 bases between them. There are 16 residues in the CDR3.

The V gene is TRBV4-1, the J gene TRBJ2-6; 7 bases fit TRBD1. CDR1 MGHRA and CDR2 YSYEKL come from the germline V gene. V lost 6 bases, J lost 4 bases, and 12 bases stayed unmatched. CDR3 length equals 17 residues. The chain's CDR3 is CASSGDRRKLGANVLTF. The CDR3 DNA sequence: TGCGCCAGCAGTGGGGACAGAAGGAAACTGGGGGCCAACGTCCTGACTTTC.

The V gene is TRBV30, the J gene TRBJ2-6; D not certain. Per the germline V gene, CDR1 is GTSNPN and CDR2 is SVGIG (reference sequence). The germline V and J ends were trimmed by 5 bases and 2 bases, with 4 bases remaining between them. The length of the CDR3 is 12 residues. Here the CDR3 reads CAWETGANVLTF. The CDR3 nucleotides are TGTGCCTGGGAGACTGGGGCCAACGTCCTGACTTTC.

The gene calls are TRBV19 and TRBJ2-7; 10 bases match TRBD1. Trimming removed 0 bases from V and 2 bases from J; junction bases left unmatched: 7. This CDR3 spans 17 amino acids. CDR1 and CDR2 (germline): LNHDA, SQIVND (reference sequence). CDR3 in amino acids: CASSIDLDRGATYEQYF. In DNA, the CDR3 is TGTGCCAGTAGTATAGACCTGGACAGGGGGGCAACCTACGAGCAGTACTTC.

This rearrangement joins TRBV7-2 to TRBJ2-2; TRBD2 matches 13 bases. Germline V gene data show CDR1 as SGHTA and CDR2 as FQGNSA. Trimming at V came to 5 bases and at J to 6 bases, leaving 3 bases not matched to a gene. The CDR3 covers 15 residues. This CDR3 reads CASSPGLAGPGELFF. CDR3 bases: TGTGCCAGCAGCCCGGGACTAGCGGGGCCCGGGGAGCTGTTTTTT.

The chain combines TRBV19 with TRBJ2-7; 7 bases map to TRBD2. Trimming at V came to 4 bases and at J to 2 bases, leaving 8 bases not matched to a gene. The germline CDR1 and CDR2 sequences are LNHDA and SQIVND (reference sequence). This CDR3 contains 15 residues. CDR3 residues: CASSTLAANTYEQYF. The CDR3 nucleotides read TGTGCCAGTAGTACCCTAGCGGCGAATACCTACGAGCAGTACTTC.

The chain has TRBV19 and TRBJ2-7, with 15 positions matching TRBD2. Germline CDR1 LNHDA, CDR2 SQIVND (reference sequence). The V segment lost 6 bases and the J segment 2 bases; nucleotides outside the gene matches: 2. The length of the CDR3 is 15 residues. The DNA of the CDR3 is TGTGCCAGTAGGGGACTAGCGGGGGGACCCTACGAGCAGTACTTC. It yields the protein CASRGLAGGPYEQYF.

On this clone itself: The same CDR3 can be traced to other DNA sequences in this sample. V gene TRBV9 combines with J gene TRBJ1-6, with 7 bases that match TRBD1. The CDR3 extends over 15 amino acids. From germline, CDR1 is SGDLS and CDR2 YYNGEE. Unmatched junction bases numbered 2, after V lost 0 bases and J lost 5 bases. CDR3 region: CASSVGQGDNSPLHF. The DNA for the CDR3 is TGTGCCAGCAGCGTAGGACAGGGTGATAATTCACCCCTCCACTTT.

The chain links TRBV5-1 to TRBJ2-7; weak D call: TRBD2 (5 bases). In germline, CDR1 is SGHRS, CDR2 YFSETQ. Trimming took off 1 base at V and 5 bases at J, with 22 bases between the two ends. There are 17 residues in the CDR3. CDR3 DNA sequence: TGCGCCAGCAGCTTGTTTAGACTTGGCACCGCGGGCCACGAGCAGTACTTC. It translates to CASSLFRLGTAGHEQYF.

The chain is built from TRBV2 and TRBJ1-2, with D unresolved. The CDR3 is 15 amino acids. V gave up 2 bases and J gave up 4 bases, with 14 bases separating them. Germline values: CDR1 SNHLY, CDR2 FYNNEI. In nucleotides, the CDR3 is TGTGCCAGCAGTGAAAATCGGGTTGGTATCTATGGCTACACCTTC. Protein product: CASSENRVGIYGYTF.